The 24 T cell receptor beta chains listed next were all sequenced from one sample in a study of blood T cell repertoires in COVID-19. Profiling relied on immunoSEQ multiplex PCR, and the TCRdb table lists in-frame clones only, not all of them. This table has roughly 77,000 clones, 75% to 85% appearing once. Material for sequencing was peripheral blood. The receptors shown here come from a woman in her 70s with acute or convalescent COVID-19.

J is TRBJ1-5 and V is TRBV6-2 or TRBV6-3; D might be TRBD1 (5 bases). There are 16 residues in the CDR3. Germline V gene sequence: CDR1 MNHEY, CDR2 SVGEGT. Trimming took off 2 bases at V and 3 bases at J, with 14 bases between the two ends. The DNA for the CDR3 is TGTGCCAGCAGTTACGATTGGGGCCAGCTCAATCAGCCCCAGCATTTT. As protein: CASSYDWGQLNQPQHF.

The rearrangement uses TRBV6-5 and TRBJ1-4; a weak D match, TRBD1 (5 bases). Trimming left V 1 base short and J 7 bases short, with 13 bases between. CDR1 and CDR2 from the germline V gene are MNHEY and SVGAGI. The CDR3 runs to 15 residues. CDR3 in DNA: TGTGCCAGCAGTTACTTGAGGGACTTCGGTGAAAAACTGTTTTTT. Translated: CASSYLRDFGEKLFF.

The chain joins TRBV6-1 to TRBJ2-1, with unresolved D. The CDR3 has 11 amino acids. The germline V gene encodes CDR1 MNHNS and CDR2 SASEGT. With 3 bases removed from V and 7 bases from J, the gap between germline ends came to 4 bases. This chain's CDR3 is CASSDSNEQFF. CDR3 in DNA: TGTGCCAGCAGTGATAGTAATGAGCAGTTCTTC.

The chain links TRBV24-1 to TRBJ1-1, with D unresolved. Trimming removed 4 bases at V and 0 bases at J, with 8 bases between. The CDR3 covers 14 residues. Per germline, CDR1 KGHDR and CDR2 SFDVKD. In DNA form, the CDR3 reads TGTGCCACCAGTGAAACCGGGGTGAACACTGAAGCTTTCTTT. It translates to CATSETGVNTEAFF.

This clone was seen a handful of times. V is TRBV6-2 or TRBV6-3 and J is TRBJ2-7, with 11 bases that match TRBD2. V lost 6 bases and J lost 3; bases outside the gene matches: 7. This CDR3 is 15 amino acids long. CDR1 and CDR2 from the germline V gene are MNHEY and SVGEGT. CDR3 DNA: TGTGCCAGCAGCCCTCAGGGACTAGCGGTCTACGAGCAGTACTTC. Translated, it gives CASSPQGLAVYEQYF.

The rearrangement uses TRBV19 and TRBJ1-2; 8 bases are shared with TRBD1. The CDR3 consists of 14 residues. The germline CDR1 and CDR2 sequences are LNHDA and SQIVND (reference sequence). V lost 4 bases and J lost 2; bases outside the gene matches: 3. The CDR3 sequence: CASSRQGKNYGYTF. In nucleotides, the CDR3 is TGTGCCAGTAGTAGACAGGGGAAGAACTATGGCTACACCTTC.

The V gene is TRBV11-2, the J gene TRBJ1-6, with 9 bases that match TRBD1. V trimming: 1 base; J trimming: 7 bases; junction bases outside the gene matches: 5. The CDR3 is 16 amino acids. CDR1 SGHAT and CDR2 FQNNGV come from the germline V gene. The CDR3 is CASSLGQGVKNSPLHF. DNA of the CDR3: TGTGCCAGCAGCTTAGGACAGGGGGTCAAGAATTCACCCCTCCACTTT.

The chain is built from TRBV5-6 and TRBJ2-7; D is perhaps TRBD2 (5 bases). This CDR3 comprises 13 residues. The V gene lost 2 bases and the J gene lost 7 bases, with 13 bases spanning the gap. Per the germline V gene, CDR1 is SGHDT and CDR2 is YYEEEE. CDR3 nucleotides: TGTGCCAGCAGCTTAAAGGTCGGGGTTGAGCAGTACTTC. It translates to CASSLKVGVEQYF.

The rearrangement uses TRBV7-2 and TRBJ1-2; D might be TRBD1 (5 bases). Deletions cut 5 bases from V and 2 bases from J, with 12 bases between. This CDR3 contains 14 residues. CDR1 is SGHTA, CDR2 FQGNSA, per germline. The CDR3 DNA reads as TGTGCCAGCAGCGAAGGACACCGGAACTATGGCTACACCTTC. This encodes CASSEGHRNYGYTF. The whole variable domain, filled in from reference TRBV7-2 and TRBJ1-2, reads GAGVSQSPSNKVTEKGKDVELRCDPISGHTALYWYRQSLGQGLEFLIYFQGNSAPDKSGLPSDRFSAERTGGSVSTLTIQRTQQEDSAVYLCASSEGHRNYGYTFGSGTRLTVV.

V and J are TRBV5-5 and TRBJ2-1; 8 nucleotides agree with TRBD1. V was pared by 4 bases and J by 10 bases, with 7 bases of the junction left unmatched. Germline loops: CDR1 SGHKS, CDR2 YYEKEE (reference sequence). The CDR3 has 13 amino acids. CDR3: CASSPTGGREQFF. As DNA, the CDR3 is TGTGCCAGCAGCCCAACAGGGGGTAGAGAGCAGTTCTTC.

This chain joins TRBV3-1 (or the pseudogene TRBV3-2) and TRBJ2-7; TRBD2 matches 11 bases. V was pared by 4 bases and J by 4 bases, with 15 bases of the junction left unmatched. The CDR3 length is 18 residues. The V gene's germline CDR1 is LGHDT and CDR2 YNNKEL (reference sequence). The CDR3 coding sequence is TGTGCCAGCAGCCCAAAAGGGGGTATAACTAGCGGGGGATACGAGCAGTACTTC. It encodes CASSPKGGITSGGYEQYF.

CDR3 sequence reads: CASSRTGPVNIQYF. CDR3 coding DNA: TGTGCCAGCAGCAGGACAGGGCCCGTAAACATTCAGTACTTC. The rearrangement uses TRBV3-1 (or the pseudogene TRBV3-2) and TRBJ2-4; the match to TRBD1 covers 8 bases. J was trimmed by 6 bases and V by 5 bases; bases with no gene match: 6. The CDR3 is 14 amino acids. Germline CDR1 is LGHDT and CDR2 is YNNKEL (reference sequence).

This chain uses TRBV27 with TRBJ1-2; a weak D match, TRBD1 (6 bases). Germline assignment: CDR1 MNHEY and CDR2 SMNVEV (reference sequence). The CDR3 spans 13 residues. Trimming left V 6 bases short and J 3 bases short, with 11 bases between. The CDR3, as DNA: TGTGCCAGCAGAAGGGACAACCACTATGGCTACACCTTC. Its translation: CASRRDNHYGYTF.

The rearrangement uses TRBV9 and TRBJ1-6; D is uncertain. CDR1 and CDR2 from the germline V gene are SGDLS and YYNGEE. Trimming cost V 3 bases and J 15 bases, with 7 bases left between them. The length of the CDR3 is 10 residues. The chain's CDR3 is CASSGVDLHF. The CDR3 coding sequence is TGTGCCAGCAGCGGAGTCGACCTCCACTTT.

The V call is TRBV4-3, the J call TRBJ2-7; 8 bases match TRBD1. The ends lost 4 bases at V and 2 bases at J; junction bases unmatched: 4. The CDR3 is made up of 14 amino acids. Germline CDR1 reads LGHNA; CDR2 reads YSLEER. As DNA, the CDR3 is TGCGCCAGCAGCCGTACGGGACAGGCCTACGAGCAGTACTTC. Translated, it gives CASSRTGQAYEQYF.

CDR3 protein: CASSPWGEYEQYF. In DNA form, the CDR3 reads TGTGCCAGCAGCCCCTGGGGCGAGTACGAGCAGTACTTC. This sequence joins TRBV9 and TRBJ2-7; D perhaps matches TRBD1 (5 bases). The V and J ends lost 4 bases and 4 bases respectively, with 12 bases between them. This CDR3 spans 13 amino acids. From germline, CDR1 is SGDLS and CDR2 YYNGEE.

This chain connects TRBV6-5 to TRBJ1-1; D is ambiguous. Germline CDR1 and CDR2: MNHEY and SVGAGI. The CDR3 totals 11 residues. Trimming removed 6 bases from V and 4 bases from J, with 6 bases in between. This chain's CDR3 is CASSPVTEAFF. CDR3 DNA: TGTGCCAGCAGCCCAGTCACTGAAGCTTTCTTT.

The genes are TRBV19 and TRBJ1-6; no reliable D call. Germline CDR1 reads LNHDA; CDR2 reads SQIVND (reference sequence). This CDR3 is 16 amino acids long. Trimming cost V 7 bases and J 7 bases, with 20 bases left between them. In DNA, the CDR3 is TGTGCCAGTACCGCCTTTGGGCAGAACCTAAATTCACCCCTCCACTTT. It codes for CASTAFGQNLNSPLHF.

The gene calls are TRBV19 and TRBJ1-6; possibly TRBD1 for D (6 bases). Between the trimmed V and J ends, which lost 7 bases and 9 bases, there was a span of 16 bases. The CDR3 has 14 amino acids. Germline V gene sequence: CDR1 LNHDA, CDR2 SQIVND (reference sequence). CDR3: CASNGGGKVSPLHF. DNA of the CDR3: TGTGCCAGTAATGGGGGCGGCAAAGTTTCACCCCTCCACTTT.

The chain combines TRBV9 with TRBJ1-2; unclear D gene. Trimming pared 1 base from V and 14 bases from J, leaving 18 bases between. The CDR3 loop spans 13 amino acids. Germline CDR1 and CDR2: SGDLS and YYNGEE. The CDR3 region is CASSVQLEGRRTF. For the CDR3, the DNA is TGTGCCAGCAGCGTACAGCTAGAGGGCCGGAGGACCTTC.

This clone was detected a few times. The rearrangement joins TRBV27 to TRBJ1-6; D might be TRBD1 (5 bases). The CDR3 extends over 16 amino acids. V was trimmed by 6 bases and J by 0 bases, leaving 12 bases between them. Germline assignment: CDR1 MNHEY and CDR2 SMNVEV (reference sequence). The DNA for the CDR3 is TGTGCCAGCAGCCGACAGCCGAGCTCCTATAATTCACCCCTCCACTTT. Translated, it gives CASSRQPSSYNSPLHF.

The chain joins TRBV5-4 to TRBJ2-1, with 7 bases that match TRBD2. This CDR3 is 14 amino acids long. With 0 bases clipped from V and 5 bases from J, the junction kept 2 bases outside the gene matches. Germline V gives CDR1 SGHNT, CDR2 YYREEE (reference sequence). The CDR3, as DNA: TGTGCCAGCAGCTTGGCTCTAGCGGACAATGAGCAGTTCTTC. Translated, it gives CASSLALADNEQFF.

The rearrangement links TRBV7-6 to TRBJ1-4; 7 positions agree with TRBD1. From germline, CDR1 is SGHVS and CDR2 FNYEAQ. The ends lost 5 bases at V and 3 bases at J; junction bases unmatched: 6. There are 15 residues in the CDR3. The CDR3 spells CASSPTGEANEKLFF. In DNA, the CDR3 is TGTGCCAGCAGCCCCACAGGGGAGGCTAATGAAAAACTGTTTTTT. Drawing the rest from reference TRBV7-6 and TRBJ1-4, the complete variable domain is GAGVSQSPRYKVTKRGQDVALRCDPISGHVSLYWYRQALGQGPEFLTYFNYEAQQDKSGLPNDRFSAERPEGSISTLTIQRTEQRDSAMYRCASSPTGEANEKLFFGSGTQLSVL.

This chain joins TRBV27 and TRBJ1-2; D perhaps matches TRBD1 (5 bases). The V and J ends lost 3 bases and 4 bases respectively, with 15 bases between them. This CDR3 has 15 residues. The germline V gene encodes CDR1 MNHEY and CDR2 SMNVEV (reference sequence). As DNA, the CDR3 is TGTGCCAGCAGTTTCCGAGCTCGACAGTCCTATGGCTACACCTTC. It is translated as CASSFRARQSYGYTF.